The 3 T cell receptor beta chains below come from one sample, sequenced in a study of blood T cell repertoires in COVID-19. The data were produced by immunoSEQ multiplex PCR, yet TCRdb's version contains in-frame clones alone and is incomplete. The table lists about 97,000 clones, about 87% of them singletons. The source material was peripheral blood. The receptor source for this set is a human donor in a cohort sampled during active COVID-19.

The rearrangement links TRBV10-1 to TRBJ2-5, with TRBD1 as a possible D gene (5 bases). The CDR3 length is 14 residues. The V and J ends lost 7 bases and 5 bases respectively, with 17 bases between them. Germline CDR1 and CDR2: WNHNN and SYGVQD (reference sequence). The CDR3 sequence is CASIGVPDRETQYF. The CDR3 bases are TGCGCCAGCATAGGGGTTCCTGATCGTGAGACCCAGTACTTC.

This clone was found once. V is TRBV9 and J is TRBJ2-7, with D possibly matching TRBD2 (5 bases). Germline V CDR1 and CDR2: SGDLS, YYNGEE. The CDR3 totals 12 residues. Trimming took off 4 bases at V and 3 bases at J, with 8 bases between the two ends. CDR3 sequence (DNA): TGTGCCAGCAGCCCAGGACTCTACGAGCAGTACTTC. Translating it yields CASSPGLYEQYF.

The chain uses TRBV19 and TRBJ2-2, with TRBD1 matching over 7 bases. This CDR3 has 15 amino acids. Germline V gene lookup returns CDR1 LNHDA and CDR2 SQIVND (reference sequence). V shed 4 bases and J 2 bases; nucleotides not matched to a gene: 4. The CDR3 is CASSTKGANTGELFF. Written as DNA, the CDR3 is TGTGCCAGTAGTACGAAGGGGGCCAACACCGGGGAGCTGTTTTTT.